Reported below is one T cell receptor (beta chain). The data derive from a study of blood T cell repertoires in COVID-19. The method was immunoSEQ multiplex PCR; TCRdb's version includes in-frame clones alone and lacks a portion of them. The table lists some 100,000 clones, about 80% of them singletons. Trimming shortened V by 4 bases and J by 8 bases, and 8 bases separated the two germline ends. The CDR3 loop spans 12 amino acids. This TCR was recovered from a woman in her seventies with acute or convalescent COVID-19. The gene calls are TRBV12-3 or TRBV12-4 and TRBJ1-4; maybe TRBD1 (6 bases). The sample taken for sequencing was peripheral blood. The CDR3 DNA reads as TGTGCCAGCAGTTCTCAGGGGGAAAAACTGTTTTTT. Translation: CASSSQGEKLFF.